These T cell receptor beta chains were read from a single sample in a study of T cell responses to AZD1222 COVID-19 vaccine. Libraries were prepared by immunoSEQ multiplex PCR; TCRdb keeps only in-frame clonotypes and omits some of them. The table lists fewer than 150,000 clones, 88% of them singletons, with roughly 5.2% in the top ten. Material: peripheral blood, obtained 28 days after the second AZD1222 dose. Receptors originate from an adult who received the AZD1222 COVID-19 vaccine. Both conserved end residues are part of each CDR3. The order of the fields is J gene, V gene, CDR3 protein.

>TRBJ1-5|TRBV30
CAWSVQGDQPQHF
>TRBJ2-7|TRBV6-5
CATEGQGVYEQYF
>TRBJ2-7|TRBV7-8
CASSLVLLGQSEQYF
>TRBJ1-2|TRBV11-3
CASSLEAASCTF
>TRBJ1-1|TRBV28
CASSLDSRTEAFF
>TRBJ1-3|TRBV18
CASSPPGLSSSGNTIYF
>TRBJ1-2|TRBV5-4
CASSITTGANYGYTF
>TRBJ2-1|TRBV7-9
CASSLSSDEQFF
>TRBJ1-1|TRBV7-9
CASSLGFTNTEAFF
>TRBJ2-2|TRBV28
CASSPRVPNTGELFF
>TRBJ1-6|TRBV28
CASSYTGGPYNSPLHF
>TRBJ1-2|TRBV28
CASSLGTGDGYTF
>TRBJ1-1|TRBV11-3
CASSSGTNTEAFF
>TRBJ2-2|TRBV5-1
CASSFRDRDSGELFF
>TRBJ2-3|TRBV14
CASSARRGTGQVGTDTQYF
>TRBJ2-3|TRBV5-1
CASSPQGLYTDTQYF
>TRBJ1-4|TRBV5-1
CASSSSGLNEKLFF
>TRBJ1-4|TRBV5-4
CASSLRSGEKLFF
>TRBJ1-1|TRBV5-1
CASSLEGGGDAFF
>TRBJ1-2|TRBV29-1
CSALIAVGYTF
>TRBJ1-2|TRBV7-8
CASSTPGQGPPNYGYTF
>TRBJ2-7|TRBV27
CASRGFYEQYF
>TRBJ1-3|TRBV7-2
CASSLASSEADTIYF
>TRBJ2-3|TRBV9
CASSVGTGYTDTQYF
>TRBJ1-1|TRBV10-3
CAIEGVMGTEAFF
>TRBJ2-5|TRBV5-1
CASSFRGGVNQETQYF
>TRBJ1-1|TRBV19
CASSGESEAFF
>TRBJ2-1|TRBV3-1/TRBV3-2
CASSPRAGAGLFSSYNEQFF
>TRBJ1-1|TRBV6-4
CASSVSTANTEAFF
>TRBJ2-1|TRBV18
CASSPYSSYNEQFF
>TRBJ1-6|TRBV2
CASTLRTDNSPLHF
>TRBJ2-2|TRBV7-7
CASSVGNTGELFF
>TRBJ1-6|TRBV27
CASSLADRGYDNSPLHF
>TRBJ1-5|TRBV5-4
CASSPGTGVSQPQHF
>TRBJ1-1|TRBV6-5
CASSYSTVRGLKAFF
>TRBJ1-6|TRBV10-1
CASSESNSPLHF
>TRBJ1-2|TRBV3-1/TRBV3-2
CASSLLVVTGIAGYTF
>TRBJ2-5|TRBV7-9
CASSSHRDRGETQYF
>TRBJ2-1|TRBV6-5
CASSYSQGYNEQFF
>TRBJ1-1|TRBV5-5
CASSSRRDRVGTEAFF
>TRBJ2-1|TRBV18
CASSQSGGYEQFF
>TRBJ2-2|TRBV24-1
CATNDRDTGELFF
>TRBJ1-5|TRBV19
CASRNQGRNQPQHF
>TRBJ2-7|TRBV6-5
CASSYRAQSYEQYF
>TRBJ2-1|TRBV27
CATPGNEQFF
>TRBJ1-2|TRBV3-1/TRBV3-2
CASSQGWQGGHGYTF
>TRBJ1-5|TRBV28
CASSLTAGNQPQHF
>TRBJ1-2|TRBV5-1
CASSLEYEGYGYTF
>TRBJ2-1|TRBV5-1
CASSLVGSRSYDEQFF
>TRBJ1-2|TRBV6-5
CASSTGTGHYGYTF
>TRBJ1-6|TRBV20-1
CSASAGQGGGSPLHF
>TRBJ2-7|TRBV5-6
CASSLEGRSYEQYF